This T cell receptor (beta chain) was recovered during a study of OX40 agonist ivuxolimab in advanced cancers. Germline V CDR1 and CDR2: MNHEY, SVGAGI. CDR3 length: 14 residues. V was pared by 6 bases and J by 7 bases, with 19 bases between. Produced via immunoSEQ multiplex PCR; TCRdb's table is partial and in-frame only. Among tens of thousands of clones, roughly 79% were seen once, and the ten largest hold 2% to 3%. The sample in question was CD4+ or CD8+ T cells sorted from blood, obtained in a trial of the OX40 agonist ivuxolimab. The TCR comes from an adult with an advanced solid tumor such as melanoma, head and neck, liver or kidney cancer. This chain uses TRBV6-5 with TRBJ2-7; D might be TRBD2 (6 bases). In nucleotides, the CDR3 is TGTGCCAGCAGGGAGGGACCGGTAAGGGAGGAGCAGTACTTC. This codes for CASREGPVREEQYF.